The 29 T cell receptor beta chains listed next were all sequenced from one sample in a study of OX40 agonist ivuxolimab in advanced cancers. Data came from immunoSEQ multiplex PCR; TCRdb stores just in-frame clones and leaves some out. The table shows about 82,000 clones, with roughly 90% occurring only once. Sample: CD4+ or CD8+ T cells sorted from blood, taken in a trial of the OX40 agonist ivuxolimab. All receptors derive from an adult with an advanced solid tumor such as melanoma, head and neck, liver or kidney cancer.

The chain couples TRBV19 to TRBJ1-5; 8 nucleotides line up with TRBD1. The junction had 8 bases not matched to a gene; V was cut back by 9 bases and J by 4 bases. The CDR3 contains 14 residues. From germline, CDR1 is LNHDA and CDR2 SQIVND (reference sequence). The CDR3 DNA reads TGTGCCAGCACCGGACAGGGTGGAAATCAGCCCCAGCATTTT. Translated, it gives CASTGQGGNQPQHF. Combining the CDR3 with reference TRBV19 and TRBJ1-5 gives the whole variable domain DGGITQSPKYLFRKEGQNVTLSCEQNLNHDAMYWYRQDPGQGLRLIYYSQIVNDFQKGDIAEGYSVSREKKESFPLTVTSAQKNPTAFYLCASTGQGGNQPQHFGDGTRLSIL.

The chain employs TRBV18 and TRBJ2-7; either TRBD1 or TRBD2 may supply D (5 bases each). In germline, CDR1 is KGHSH, CDR2 LQKENI. The CDR3 is 12 amino acids. Trimming left V 10 bases short and J 3 bases short, with 13 bases between. The CDR3 region is CATERGYYEQYF. DNA of the CDR3: TGTGCCACGGAGAGGGGATACTACGAGCAGTACTTC.

The chain employs TRBV19 and TRBJ2-7; TRBD2 matches at 15 bases. Germline CDR1 LNHDA, CDR2 SQIVND (reference sequence). Trimming at V came to 5 bases and at J to 5 bases, leaving 7 bases not matched to a gene. The CDR3 sequence is 16 residues long. This CDR3 reads CASSDPGLAGGNEQYF. The CDR3, as DNA: TGTGCCAGTAGTGACCCGGGACTAGCGGGAGGTAACGAGCAGTACTTC.

The V gene is TRBV7-2, the J gene TRBJ2-7; a weak D match, TRBD2 (6 bases). The DNA matches TRBJ2-5 better at its end, which makes the J call doubtful. The length of the CDR3 is 12 residues. Germline lookup yields CDR1 SGHTA and CDR2 FQGNSA. In DNA form, the CDR3 reads TGTGCCAGCAGCCCCTATAGCGGGACCCAGTACTTC. Residues: CASSPYSGTQYF.

The chain joins TRBV5-1 to TRBJ2-3; 8 bases are shared with TRBD2. CDR3 length: 15 amino acids. Germline CDR1 reads SGHRS; CDR2 reads YFSETQ. V trimming: 3 bases; J trimming: 3 bases; junction bases outside the gene matches: 6. The CDR3 DNA is TGCGCCAGCAGCTATGGTAGCGGGGCAACAGATACGCAGTATTTT. Protein product: CASSYGSGATDTQYF.

The V call is TRBV2, the J call TRBJ1-1; D may be TRBD1 (5 bases). The CDR3 length is 15 residues. Germline CDR1 reads SNHLY; CDR2 reads FYNNEI. Trimming left V 6 bases short and J 3 bases short, with 17 bases between. CDR3 DNA sequence: TGTGCCAGCAGGCCCGGGTTCAGAGGGGACACTGAAGCTTTCTTT. Its translation: CASRPGFRGDTEAFF.

The chain links TRBV5-6 to TRBJ2-3; 11 nucleotides align to TRBD2. From germline, CDR1 is SGHDT and CDR2 YYEEEE. The CDR3 spans 18 residues. Trimming took 5 bases from V and 4 from J; bases not matched to a gene: 15. Written as DNA, the CDR3 is TGTGCCAGCAGTTTAGGTCCTCTAGCGGGAGGAGGCCCAGATACGCAGTATTTT. Translated, it gives CASSLGPLAGGGPDTQYF.

The CDR3 loop is CASKAGGGRRYEQYF. The DNA for the CDR3 is TGTGCCAGCAAGGCGGGGGGTGGTCGCCGGTACGAGCAGTACTTC. The chain uses TRBV28 and TRBJ2-7; 8 bases match TRBD2. Germline CDR1 is MDHEN and CDR2 is SYDVKM. The junction had 12 bases not matched to a gene; V was cut back by 7 bases and J by 4 bases. The CDR3 is 15 residues long.

The chain employs TRBV19 and TRBJ2-7, with 7 bases matching TRBD2. V lost 4 bases to trimming and J lost 3 bases; unmatched junction nucleotides: 3. CDR1 and CDR2 from the germline V gene are LNHDA and SQIVND (reference sequence). This CDR3 has 13 residues. This CDR3 reads CASSKGGSYEQYF. In nucleotides, the CDR3 is TGTGCCAGTAGTAAGGGCGGGAGCTACGAGCAGTACTTC.

The rearrangement uses TRBV9 and TRBJ1-2, with TRBD1 as a possible D gene (5 bases). Trimming removed 4 bases from V and 1 base from J, with 8 bases in between. This CDR3 region has 13 residues. Germline CDR1 is SGDLS and CDR2 is YYNGEE. The CDR3 loop is CASSPQGNYGYTF. The CDR3 DNA reads TGTGCCAGCAGCCCGCAGGGTAACTATGGCTACACCTTC.

This chain connects TRBV10-3 to TRBJ2-5; TRBD2 is a possible D gene (6 bases). Trimming stripped 4 bases from V and 4 bases from J, with 16 bases between. This CDR3 contains 15 residues. In germline, CDR1 is ENHRY, CDR2 SYGVKD. CDR3: CAISAGRGRGETQYF. The CDR3 DNA sequence: TGTGCCATCAGTGCTGGGCGGGGCCGGGGAGAGACCCAGTACTTC.

CDR3 bases: TGTGCCAGTAGTATAGGCGGGAGGGGGTCCTACAATGAGCAGTTCTTC. This encodes CASSIGGRGSYNEQFF. The rearrangement joins TRBV19 to TRBJ2-1; 9 positions match TRBD2. The V and J ends lost 1 base and 1 base, in that order; junction bases with no gene match: 2. The CDR3 consists of 16 residues. Germline V gene lookup returns CDR1 LNHDA and CDR2 SQIVND (reference sequence).

In this sample, this clone turned up a few times. This chain connects TRBV4-2 to TRBJ2-7, with 9 bases that match TRBD2. Per the germline V gene, CDR1 is LGHNA and CDR2 is YNFKEQ. The CDR3 loop spans 15 amino acids. The trim removed 4 bases at V and 3 bases at J, leaving 7 bases unmatched. The CDR3 nucleotides are TGTGCCAGCAGCCTGGCGGGAGGGTCTGTCTACGAGCAGTACTTC. It specifies CASSLAGGSVYEQYF.

This clone has just one count. This chain connects TRBV7-8 to TRBJ2-6; D uncertain. The CDR3 length is 15 residues. From germline, CDR1 is SGHVS and CDR2 FQNEAQ. Deletions cut 1 base from V and 4 bases from J, with 8 bases between. For the CDR3, the DNA is TGTGCCAGCAGCTTAGACTGGACCGGGGCCAACGTCCTGACTTTC. The encoded protein is CASSLDWTGANVLTF.

The gene calls are TRBV5-1 and TRBJ2-2; TRBD2 agrees at 8 bases. CDR1 is SGHRS, CDR2 YFSETQ, per germline. This CDR3 is 16 amino acids long. V lost 4 bases to trimming and J lost 5 bases; unmatched junction nucleotides: 10. The DNA of the CDR3 is TGCGCCAGCAGCCTTCAGGCCGGGACTAGTACCGGGGAGCTGTTTTTT. Translating it yields CASSLQAGTSTGELFF. The whole variable domain, remainder taken from reference TRBV5-1 and TRBJ2-2, is KAGVTQTPRYLIKTRGQQVTLSCSPISGHRSVSWYQQTPGQGLQFLFEYFSETQRNKGNFPGRFSGRQFSNSRSEMNVSTLELGDSALYLCASSLQAGTSTGELFFGEGSRLTVL.

The chain links TRBV5-1 to TRBJ2-5; perhaps TRBD2 as D (7 bases). The V end was cut by 6 bases, the J end by 3 bases, with 15 bases between. The CDR3 length is 14 residues. Germline CDR1 SGHRS, CDR2 YFSETQ. The CDR3 DNA reads as TGCGCCAGCAAACAGATAGGGGGGGAAGAGACCCAGTACTTC. Its protein product is CASKQIGGEETQYF.

The chain carries TRBV11-1 and TRBJ2-7; 7 bases line up with TRBD2. V shed 5 bases and J 4 bases; nucleotides not matched to a gene: 2. The germline gives CDR1 SGHAT, CDR2 FQDESV (reference sequence). CDR3 size: 12 residues. The CDR3 coding sequence is TGTGCCAGCAGCCCGGGGGGTTACGAGCAGTACTTC. It encodes CASSPGGYEQYF.

This chain links TRBV13 with TRBJ2-1; maybe TRBD2 (6 bases). The CDR3 totals 14 residues. V lost 4 bases and J lost 9, with 16 bases in between. Germline V gene sequence: CDR1 PRHDT, CDR2 FYEKMQ (reference sequence). CDR3 in amino acids: CASSSAPTSPEQFF. Here the CDR3 DNA reads TGTGCCAGCAGCTCCGCCCCGACTAGTCCTGAGCAGTTCTTC. The whole variable domain, remainder taken from reference TRBV13 and TRBJ2-1, is AAGVIQSPRHLIKEKRETATLKCYPIPRHDTVYWYQQGPGQDPQFLISFYEKMQSDKGSIPDRFSAQQFSDYHSELNMSSLELGDSALYFCASSSAPTSPEQFFGPGTRLTVL.

This clone has just one count. The chain uses TRBV6-6 and TRBJ1-3; TRBD1 matches 10 bases. The CDR3 runs to 13 residues. Trimming took 8 bases from V and 3 from J; bases not matched to a gene: 1. Germline V CDR1 and CDR2: MNHNY, SVGAGI (reference sequence). The CDR3 spells CASRDRGGNTIYF. CDR3 DNA sequence: TGTGCCAGCCGGGACAGGGGTGGAAACACCATATATTTT.

This clone has only one observation. This chain joins TRBV30 and TRBJ2-2, with a tentative D call TRBD2 (6 bases). Germline CDR1 and CDR2: GTSNPN and SVGIG (reference sequence). V was shortened by 5 bases and J by 1 base, with 8 bases between the two germline ends. This CDR3 is 13 amino acids long. The chain's CDR3 is CAWSGGNTGELFF. The CDR3 nucleotides read TGTGCCTGGTCCGGGGGGAACACCGGGGAGCTGTTTTTT.

V is TRBV19 and J is TRBJ2-1; tentative D call: TRBD1 (7 bases). Germline V CDR1 and CDR2: LNHDA, SQIVND (reference sequence). This CDR3 spans 15 amino acids. Trimming cost V 9 bases and J 0 bases, with 15 bases left between them. CDR3 nucleotide sequence: TGTGCCAGCGCTTCAGGGGGGATCTCCTACAATGAGCAGTTCTTC. Encoded protein: CASASGGISYNEQFF.

V and J are TRBV27 and TRBJ2-2; 8 bases fit TRBD2. The CDR3 runs 17 residues. Looked up from germline, CDR1 is MNHEY and CDR2 is SMNVEV (reference sequence). Trimming removed 5 bases from V and 2 bases from J; junction bases left unmatched: 10. The DNA for the CDR3 is TGTGCCAGCAGTCCCCCGGGTAGCGGGATCAACACCGGGGAGCTGTTTTTT. Amino acids: CASSPPGSGINTGELFF.

V usage is TRBV30 and J usage is TRBJ2-1, with TRBD1 matching over 10 bases. The CDR3 is 16 residues long. Germline V lookup: CDR1 GTSNPN, CDR2 SVGIG (reference sequence). V was pared by 8 bases and J by 2 bases, with 12 bases of the junction left unmatched. The CDR3 is CARKRGTGDTYNEQFF. CDR3 nucleotide sequence: TGTGCCCGCAAGAGGGGGACAGGGGACACCTACAATGAGCAGTTCTTC.

The chain recombines TRBV7-2 with TRBJ1-4, with D uncertain. Germline-derived CDR1 and CDR2 are SGHTA and FQGNSA. The V and J ends lost 1 base and 8 bases respectively, with 11 bases between them. The CDR3 totals 14 residues. The CDR3 DNA reads as TGTGCCAGCAGCTTAGTGGCAGGCGGAGAAAAACTGTTTTTT. As protein: CASSLVAGGEKLFF.

This chain uses TRBV5-1 with TRBJ2-6; maybe TRBD2 (5 bases). This CDR3 is 19 amino acids long. Germline V gene lookup returns CDR1 SGHRS and CDR2 YFSETQ. The ends were cut back, 4 bases at V and 3 bases at J, with 23 bases in the middle. The CDR3 protein is CASSNEPADHGLGANVLTF. The CDR3 DNA is TGCGCCAGCAGCAATGAGCCAGCGGACCACGGACTTGGGGCCAACGTCCTGACTTTC. The full variable domain, with the rest looked up from reference TRBV5-1 and TRBJ2-6, is KAGVTQTPRYLIKTRGQQVTLSCSPISGHRSVSWYQQTPGQGLQFLFEYFSETQRNKGNFPGRFSGRQFSNSRSEMNVSTLELGDSALYLCASSNEPADHGLGANVLTFGAGSRLTVL.

V and J are TRBV10-2 and TRBJ1-5; TRBD1 agrees at 7 bases. Per germline, CDR1 WSHSY and CDR2 SAAADI. Germline trimming cut 5 bases from V and 5 bases from J; bases unmatched to any gene: 0. The CDR3 runs to 12 residues. The CDR3 DNA follows: TGCGCCAGCAGTACAGGGGATCAGCCCCAGCATTTT. Translated, it gives CASSTGDQPQHF.

This clone has more than one count but fewer than ten. The rearrangement links TRBV5-1 to TRBJ2-2; D may be TRBD1 (5 bases). V was clipped by 1 base and J by 1 base, with 8 bases between them. This CDR3 contains 15 residues. CDR1 is SGHRS, CDR2 YFSETQ, per germline. In DNA form, the CDR3 reads TGCGCCAGCAGCTTGACTACAGGGAACACCGGGGAGCTGTTTTTT. Translation: CASSLTTGNTGELFF.

This clone was seen more than once but under ten times. V is TRBV2 and J is TRBJ1-5, with 7 bases lining up with TRBD1. V gave up 6 bases and J gave up 7 bases; unmatched junction bases: 9. CDR1 and CDR2 from the germline V gene are SNHLY and FYNNEI. The CDR3 runs to 14 residues. CDR3 coding DNA: TGTGCCAGCAGCTTACGACAGGGTGTGCAGCCCCAGCATTTT. It specifies CASSLRQGVQPQHF.

CDR3 DNA sequence: TGCGCCAGCAGCTTGGCGGTCACAAGCTCCTACAATGAGCAGTTCTTC. It encodes CASSLAVTSSYNEQFF. V gene TRBV5-1 combines with J gene TRBJ2-1; D gene ambiguous. The V and J ends lost 0 bases and 0 bases respectively, with 10 bases between them. The CDR3 is 16 amino acids. The germline CDR1 and CDR2 sequences are SGHRS and YFSETQ.